The T cell receptor beta chain described here comes from a study of T-cell memory formation after mild COVID-19. About the study: Clusters of TCRs were largely donor specific.

The germline V gene encodes CDR1 SQVTM and CDR2 ANQGSEA. The CDR3 consists of 13 residues. V was clipped by 2 bases and J by 4 bases; unmatched bases: 4. TCRdb recomputed calls from the 5' RACE reads with MiXCR, one row per CDR3 protein. The sample lists over 55,000 distinct CDR3 sequences, more than 8% seen once, with 1.2% in the top ten. The chain joins TRBV29-1 to TRBJ1-2; 7 bases line up with TRBD1. The clonotype comes from a man in his late teens or twenties who had mild COVID-19 (a few samples of this study predate the infection). Cell type and time point are not known. Source material: PBMCs or a T cell subset sorted from them (not recorded which). The CDR3 sequence: CSVERDRGYGYTF. The CDR3 bases are TGCAGCGTTGAAAGGGACAGAGGCTATGGCTACACCTTC.